The next 9 T cell receptor beta chains were all read from a single sample in a study of spatial heterogeneity in lung cancer. TCRdb reprocessed the 5' RACE reads via MiXCR and lists one record per CDR3 protein. This sample has around 4,100 distinct CDR3 sequences, with roughly 53% found just once. Time point meaning: sample taken at primary tumor resection. Unsorted tumor, nontumor lung tissue or cryopreserved PBMC supplied the whole RNA. Specimen: PBMCs, collected at surgery. These receptors were collected from a female donor with early-stage non-small cell lung cancer.

With respect to this clonotype: This beta chain turned up in a library designed for alpha chains; as an off-target read, its abundance says little. This sequence joins TRBV28 and TRBJ2-5, with unresolved D. Trimming stripped 6 bases from V and 0 bases from J, with 5 bases between. The CDR3 is 12 amino acids. CDR1 and CDR2 from the germline V gene are MDHEN and SYDVKM. Here the CDR3 reads CASSLDQETQYF. The DNA of the CDR3 is TGTGCCAGCAGCTTAGACCAAGAGACCCAGTACTTC.

This clonotype was detected only a few times. This beta chain came through as a stray read in a library set up for alpha chains, and its size says little. This chain uses TRBV24-1 with TRBJ2-1, with TRBD2 matching over 8 bases. CDR3 length: 16 residues. V lost 2 bases and J lost 4; bases outside the gene matches: 6. The germline V gene has CDR1 KGHDR and CDR2 SFDVKD. DNA of the CDR3: TGTGCCACCAGTGATTCCACTAGCGGACTTTACAATGAGCAGTTCTTC. Translation: CATSDSTSGLYNEQFF.

In regard to this clonotype: This beta chain turned up in a library designed for alpha chains; as an off-target read, its abundance says little. V and J are TRBV29-1 and TRBJ2-3, with D perhaps matching TRBD2 (7 bases). CDR3 length: 14 amino acids. The germline gives CDR1 SQVTM, CDR2 ANQGSEA. With 0 bases removed from V and 5 bases from J, the gap between germline ends came to 12 bases. The CDR3 DNA sequence: TGCAGCGTTGAAGAGGGGGGGCAGGGAGATACGCAGTATTTT. Translating gives CSVEEGGQGDTQYF.

This clonotype turned up a few times. The size of this beta chain means little, since it is a stray read in a library made for alpha chains. The V gene is TRBV7-2, the J gene TRBJ2-2; 7 nucleotides match TRBD1. The junction had 5 bases not matched to a gene; V was cut back by 2 bases and J by 2 bases. The CDR3 totals 16 residues. Germline loops: CDR1 SGHTA, CDR2 FQGNSA. CDR3 bases: TGTGCCAGCAGCTTATGGACAGGCACCAACACCGGGGAGCTGTTTTTT. It encodes CASSLWTGTNTGELFF.

About this clonotype: The library was built for alpha chains, so this beta chain is an off-target read and its size means little. The chain has TRBV5-1 and TRBJ2-1, with D tentatively TRBD1 (6 bases). The CDR3 covers 15 residues. The germline V gene has CDR1 SGHRS and CDR2 YFSETQ. Deletions cut 5 bases from V and 2 bases from J, with 14 bases between. The chain's CDR3 is CASRRAGTTYNEQFF. For the CDR3, the DNA is TGCGCCAGCAGACGGGCCGGGACAACCTACAATGAGCAGTTCTTC.

Comment on this clonotype: Within a library made for alpha chains, this beta chain is off target, and its count is uninformative. The chain uses TRBV7-2 and TRBJ2-7; D might be TRBD1 or TRBD2, each matching 5 bases. Trimming took off 5 bases at V and 4 bases at J, with 15 bases between the two ends. The germline gives CDR1 SGHTA, CDR2 FQGNSA. The length of the CDR3 is 14 residues. CDR3 region: CASSNSRGPYEQYF. DNA of the CDR3: TGTGCCAGCAGCAATAGCCGGGGACCGTACGAGCAGTACTTC.

As regards this clonotype: Within a library made for alpha chains, this beta chain is off target, and its count is uninformative. The rearrangement uses TRBV29-1 and TRBJ2-1; 7 bases agree with TRBD2. The V and J ends lost 8 bases and 6 bases, in that order; junction bases with no gene match: 13. CDR3 length equals 14 residues. Germline CDR1 reads SQVTM; CDR2 reads ANQGSEA. The CDR3 region is CSSNRDYASNEQFF. The CDR3 bases are TGCAGCTCTAACCGGGACTACGCCAGCAATGAGCAGTTCTTC.

About this clonotype: Within a library made for alpha chains, this beta chain is off target, and its count is uninformative. V usage is TRBV19 and J usage is TRBJ2-2, with 9 bases identical to TRBD1. The CDR3 runs 15 residues. CDR1 and CDR2 from the germline V gene are LNHDA and SQIVND (reference sequence). With 3 bases clipped from V and 6 bases from J, the junction kept 5 bases outside the gene matches. CDR3 DNA sequence: TGTGCCAGTAGTATGGTGGGACAGGGCCCCGGGGAGCTGTTTTTT. This sequence encodes CASSMVGQGPGELFF. Variable domain in full (rest from reference TRBV19 and TRBJ2-2): DGGITQSPKYLFRKEGQNVTLSCEQNLNHDAMYWYRQDPGQGLRLIYYSQIVNDFQKGDIAEGYSVSREKKESFPLTVTSAQKNPTAFYLCASSMVGQGPGELFFGEGSRLTVL.

Details on this clonotype: A library made for alpha chains picked up this beta chain off target, so its size means little. The chain joins TRBV20-1 to TRBJ2-2; D gene uncertain. The V end lost 3 bases, the J end lost 1 base, and 9 bases lay between the germline ends. The CDR3 is 14 residues long. Germline lookup yields CDR1 DFQATT and CDR2 SNEGSKA (reference sequence). As DNA, the CDR3 is TGCAGTGCTAGTCTAGAAGGGAACACCGGGGAGCTGTTTTTT. Its translation: CSASLEGNTGELFF.